This TCR beta chain was profiled in a study of cytomegalovirus exposure and HLA in healthy donors. It was the 120-subject validation cohort, separate from the roughly 700-subject first cohort, to which the donors belonged. Sequenced by immunoSEQ multiplex PCR; TCRdb stores in-frame clones only, minus some. Of some 260,000 clones in the sample, approximately 84% were seen once. The CDR3 loop spans 15 amino acids. The germline V gene encodes CDR1 SGHNT and CDR2 YYREEE (reference sequence). V was cut by 4 bases and J by 1 base, with 12 bases left in between. Study conclusions and caveats: Later, an analysis found that TCR clusters from the first cohort tended to co-occur in the 90 to 150 validation repertoires. The authors listed 164 TCR beta chains as cytomegalovirus-associated. A few CMV-associated chains proved CMV antigen-specific in vitro.

About this clone itself: The antigen remains undetermined.

Source material: PBMCs. J is TRBJ1-5 and V is TRBV5-4; D might be TRBD1 (6 bases). This receptor was identified in a man younger than 30 in good health and CMV-seropositive. CDR3 sequence: CASSLQGASNQPQHF. For the CDR3, the DNA is TGTGCCAGCAGCCTACAGGGTGCGAGCAATCAGCCCCAGCATTTT. Variable domain in full (rest from reference TRBV5-4 and TRBJ1-5): ETGVTQSPTHLIKTRGQQVTLRCSSQSGHNTVSWYQQALGQGPQFIFQYYREEENGRGNFPPRFSGLQFPNYSSELNVNALELDDSALYLCASSLQGASNQPQHFGDGTRLSIL.